These T cell receptor beta chains were read from a single sample in a study of T cell responses to AZD1222 COVID-19 vaccine. Generated by immunoSEQ multiplex PCR, the TCRdb table keeps only in-frame clones and is missing some. This repertoire shows under 50,000 clones, about nine tenths found once; its top ten account for 20% to 30%. This material consisted of peripheral blood, taken 28 days after the second dose of the MenACWY control vaccine. These receptors were taken from an adult who received the MenACWY meningococcal vaccine as a control. CDR3s include the opening cysteine and the closing phenylalanine or tryptophan. Each record gives: D gene, V gene, J gene, clone size, CDR3 DNA, CDR3 protein. D genes are given only for firm matches. Size values are once, few and many counts, or a class for expanded clones, and some rows have none.

d_gene: .
v_gene: TRBV9
j_gene: TRBJ2-1
abundance: .
CDR3nt: TGTGCCAGCAGCACCCGGAGTGGGTCCTACAATGAGCAGTTCTTC
CDR3aa: CASSTRSGSYNEQFF

d_gene: .
v_gene: TRBV7-3
j_gene: TRBJ1-3
abundance: .
CDR3nt: TGTGCCAGCAGCTTAGGATCGACAATCTGGAAACACCATATATTT
CDR3aa: CASSLGSTIWKHHIF

d_gene: TRBD1
v_gene: TRBV5-1
j_gene: TRBJ2-7
abundance: .
CDR3nt: TGCGCCAGCAGCCCTACGACAGGGGCAGTCTACGAGCAGTACTTC
CDR3aa: CASSPTTGAVYEQYF

d_gene: .
v_gene: TRBV4-2
j_gene: TRBJ2-3
abundance: .
CDR3nt: TGTGCCAGCAGCCAATCATCCTGGGATACGCAGTATTTT
CDR3aa: CASSQSSWDTQYF

d_gene: .
v_gene: TRBV13
j_gene: TRBJ1-1
abundance: .
CDR3nt: TGTGCCAGCAGCTTACAGGGGAAATTTAACACTGAAGCTTTCTTT
CDR3aa: CASSLQGKFNTEAFF

d_gene: .
v_gene: TRBV7-9
j_gene: TRBJ2-7
abundance: .
CDR3nt: TGTGCCAGCAGCAGGGGGACACTTGTTTACGAGCAGTACTTC
CDR3aa: CASSRGTLVYEQYF

d_gene: TRBD2
v_gene: TRBV19
j_gene: TRBJ2-1
abundance: once
CDR3nt: TGTGCCAGTAGTATCAGCGGGAGCGACAATGAGCAGTTCTTC
CDR3aa: CASSISGSDNEQFF

d_gene: .
v_gene: TRBV28
j_gene: TRBJ1-2
abundance: .
CDR3nt: TGTGCCAGCAGTCCCCCCCGGGGGGCCTATGGCTACACCTTC
CDR3aa: CASSPPRGAYGYTF

d_gene: TRBD2
v_gene: TRBV10-1
j_gene: TRBJ2-3
abundance: .
CDR3nt: TGCGCCAGCAGGACTACTAGCGGGAGGCCACCCGGGGGCCCAGATACGCAGTATTTT
CDR3aa: CASRTTSGRPPGGPDTQYF

d_gene: .
v_gene: TRBV5-1
j_gene: TRBJ2-5
abundance: .
CDR3nt: TGCGCCAGCAGAAAGGGAGGCGAGACCCAGTACTTC
CDR3aa: CASRKGGETQYF

d_gene: .
v_gene: TRBV2
j_gene: TRBJ1-4
abundance: .
CDR3nt: TGTGCCGGAAAGACATTCACTAATGAAAAACTGTTTTTT
CDR3aa: CAGKTFTNEKLFF

d_gene: .
v_gene: TRBV12-3/TRBV12-4
j_gene: TRBJ1-1
abundance: once
CDR3nt: TGTGCCAGCAGGCGGAACACTGAAGCTTTCTTT
CDR3aa: CASRRNTEAFF

d_gene: .
v_gene: TRBV19
j_gene: TRBJ2-2
abundance: .
CDR3nt: TGTGCCAGTACCCCCTTCACCGGGGAGCTGTTTTTT
CDR3aa: CASTPFTGELFF

d_gene: .
v_gene: TRBV7-9
j_gene: TRBJ2-1
abundance: .
CDR3nt: TGTGCCAGCAGCCCTACCCCCAATGAGCAGTTCTTC
CDR3aa: CASSPTPNEQFF

d_gene: .
v_gene: TRBV30
j_gene: TRBJ1-2
abundance: .
CDR3nt: TGTGCCTGGAGTGTACTAGTAGGCTACACCTTC
CDR3aa: CAWSVLVGYTF

d_gene: TRBD1
v_gene: TRBV3-1/TRBV3-2
j_gene: TRBJ1-1
abundance: .
CDR3nt: TGTGCCAGCAACCCGACAGGGACCAATGAAGCTTTCTTT
CDR3aa: CASNPTGTNEAFF

d_gene: .
v_gene: TRBV6-5
j_gene: TRBJ1-1
abundance: .
CDR3nt: TGTGCCACCCAGGGCTACACTGAAGCTTTCTTT
CDR3aa: CATQGYTEAFF

d_gene: TRBD1
v_gene: TRBV27
j_gene: TRBJ1-1
abundance: .
CDR3nt: TGTGCCAGCAGTCCCCGGGGACAGTTTATGAACACTGAAGCTTTCTTT
CDR3aa: CASSPRGQFMNTEAFF

d_gene: .
v_gene: TRBV3-1/TRBV3-2
j_gene: TRBJ1-5
abundance: .
CDR3nt: TGTGCCAGCAGCCGAAGGGACCAGCCCCAGCATTTT
CDR3aa: CASSRRDQPQHF

d_gene: TRBD2
v_gene: TRBV2
j_gene: TRBJ2-1
abundance: .
CDR3nt: TGTGCCAGCAGGGCTAGCGGAGCCTACAATGAGCAGTTCTTC
CDR3aa: CASRASGAYNEQFF

d_gene: .
v_gene: TRBV5-6
j_gene: TRBJ1-1
abundance: few
CDR3nt: TGTGCCAGCAGCCTCGGACCTTCCCCTGGCACTGAAGCTTTCTTT
CDR3aa: CASSLGPSPGTEAFF

d_gene: .
v_gene: TRBV7-8
j_gene: TRBJ2-7
abundance: .
CDR3nt: TGTGCCAGCAGCAACTACGAGCAGTACTTC
CDR3aa: CASSNYEQYF

d_gene: .
v_gene: TRBV6-1
j_gene: TRBJ1-6
abundance: .
CDR3nt: TGTGCCAGCAGTGAAGCTGGGAGGAGGGGAAATTCACCCCTCCACTTT
CDR3aa: CASSEAGRRGNSPLHF

d_gene: TRBD1
v_gene: TRBV29-1
j_gene: TRBJ2-1
abundance: .
CDR3nt: TGCAGCGTTGAGAACAGGGGAAAGCTATTCTCCTACAATGAGCAGTTCTTC
CDR3aa: CSVENRGKLFSYNEQFF

d_gene: .
v_gene: TRBV28
j_gene: TRBJ2-6
abundance: .
CDR3nt: TGTGCCAGCAGTTCACCAGGGAGTGGGGCCAACGTCCTGACTTTC
CDR3aa: CASSSPGSGANVLTF

d_gene: TRBD2
v_gene: TRBV11-2
j_gene: TRBJ2-3
abundance: .
CDR3nt: TGTGCCAGCAGCTTATTCTTCGGGACTAGCGGCACAGATACGCAGTATTTT
CDR3aa: CASSLFFGTSGTDTQYF

d_gene: .
v_gene: TRBV7-3
j_gene: TRBJ2-2
abundance: .
CDR3nt: TGTGCCAGCAGCCCACTCCTGTCCGGGGTTTCCGGGGAGCTGTTTTTT
CDR3aa: CASSPLLSGVSGELFF

d_gene: TRBD2
v_gene: TRBV20-1
j_gene: TRBJ2-3
abundance: once
CDR3nt: TGCAGTGCTAGTGGACTAGCGGGAGTCGGTACGCAGTATTTT
CDR3aa: CSASGLAGVGTQYF

d_gene: .
v_gene: TRBV27
j_gene: TRBJ2-2
abundance: .
CDR3nt: TGTGCCAGCAGTGGAAGGGTCGCCGGGGAGCTGTTTTTT
CDR3aa: CASSGRVAGELFF

d_gene: .
v_gene: TRBV21-1
j_gene: TRBJ2-7
abundance: .
CDR3nt: TGTGCCAGCAGCAAAGGGGGAACTAGCGGGAGCTACGAGCAGTACTTC
CDR3aa: CASSKGGTSGSYEQYF

d_gene: TRBD2
v_gene: TRBV19
j_gene: TRBJ2-7
abundance: .
CDR3nt: TGTGCCAGTACCAACATTGGCGGGGGAGGAACCTACGAGCAGTACTTC
CDR3aa: CASTNIGGGGTYEQYF

d_gene: TRBD2
v_gene: TRBV9
j_gene: TRBJ2-1
abundance: .
CDR3nt: TGTGCCAGCAGCGTAGAGGGTAGCGGGAACCCGAGGACCTACAATGAGCAGTTCTTC
CDR3aa: CASSVEGSGNPRTYNEQFF

d_gene: .
v_gene: TRBV6-5
j_gene: TRBJ1-2
abundance: few
CDR3nt: TGTGCCAGCAGTTACTCGGCTAACTATGGCTACACCTTC
CDR3aa: CASSYSANYGYTF

d_gene: TRBD1
v_gene: TRBV28
j_gene: TRBJ2-7
abundance: .
CDR3nt: TGTGCCAGCAGTTTACCTGGGACAGGGGGGAGCTACGAGCAGTACTTC
CDR3aa: CASSLPGTGGSYEQYF

d_gene: .
v_gene: TRBV6-5
j_gene: TRBJ1-6
abundance: .
CDR3nt: TGTGCCAGCAGTTTGACGGGACCTAATTCACCCCTCCACTTT
CDR3aa: CASSLTGPNSPLHF

d_gene: .
v_gene: TRBV6-6
j_gene: TRBJ2-7
abundance: .
CDR3nt: TGTGCCAGCAGTCGAGAAGGGTCCAGGCGCTACGAGCAGTACTTC
CDR3aa: CASSREGSRRYEQYF

d_gene: TRBD2
v_gene: TRBV7-3
j_gene: TRBJ2-3
abundance: once
CDR3nt: TGTGCCAGCAGCCGGACTAGCGGGAGGGGCCATACGCAGTATTTT
CDR3aa: CASSRTSGRGHTQYF

d_gene: TRBD1
v_gene: TRBV28
j_gene: TRBJ1-3
abundance: .
CDR3nt: TGTGCCAGCAGTCCCCCGGGACAGGGGCGAAGTCCTGGAAACACCATATATTTT
CDR3aa: CASSPPGQGRSPGNTIYF

d_gene: .
v_gene: TRBV7-7
j_gene: TRBJ2-2
abundance: .
CDR3nt: TGTGCTAGCAGCTTAGGGGCGACCTCTGGCGGGGAGCTGTTTTTT
CDR3aa: CASSLGATSGGELFF

d_gene: .
v_gene: TRBV4-1
j_gene: TRBJ1-5
abundance: .
CDR3nt: TGCGCCAGCAGCCGGACAGAAGACGGGCAGCCCCAGCATTTT
CDR3aa: CASSRTEDGQPQHF

d_gene: .
v_gene: TRBV7-8
j_gene: TRBJ1-1
abundance: once
CDR3nt: TGTGCCAGCAGCTTAGGACAGCTGAACACTGAAGCTTTCTTT
CDR3aa: CASSLGQLNTEAFF

d_gene: .
v_gene: TRBV4-1
j_gene: TRBJ2-2
abundance: once
CDR3nt: TGCGCCAGCAGCCAAGGTCTCATATACACCGGGGAGCTGTTTTTT
CDR3aa: CASSQGLIYTGELFF

d_gene: .
v_gene: TRBV18
j_gene: TRBJ1-3
abundance: .
CDR3nt: TGTGCCAGCTCACTAATCATCGGGGGCTCTGGAAACACCATATATTTT
CDR3aa: CASSLIIGGSGNTIYF

d_gene: .
v_gene: TRBV27
j_gene: TRBJ2-7
abundance: .
CDR3nt: TGTGCCAGCGGACCCCCGCCATACGAGCAGTACTTC
CDR3aa: CASGPPPYEQYF

d_gene: TRBD1
v_gene: TRBV6-5
j_gene: TRBJ2-3
abundance: once
CDR3nt: TGTGCCAGCAGTCGGACAGGGCTCACAGATACGCAGTATTTT
CDR3aa: CASSRTGLTDTQYF